A selection of T cell receptor beta chains follows, all from one sample in a study of blood T cell repertoires in COVID-19. Method: immunoSEQ multiplex PCR; TCRdb's copy keeps in-frame clones and lacks some. The data contain about 33,000 clones, roughly 85% of them singletons. Sequencing was done on a sample of peripheral blood. The receptors were gathered from a man in his fifties or sixties with active COVID-19. Both conserved end residues are trimmed from each CDR3. A clone size is listed for some rows: how often the clone was seen (once, few, many), or a class if it is expanded.

v_call: TRBV2; clone_size: .; j_call: TRBJ1-6; cdr3_aa: ASHPGENSPLH
v_call: TRBV9; clone_size: .; j_call: TRBJ1-1; cdr3_aa: ASSVLWNTEAF
v_call: TRBV11-3; clone_size: .; j_call: TRBJ1-1; cdr3_aa: ASSLDEVRPEAF
v_call: TRBV9; clone_size: .; j_call: TRBJ2-2; cdr3_aa: ASSTQREGNTGELF
v_call: TRBV9; clone_size: few; j_call: TRBJ2-1; cdr3_aa: ASSDHSGGYNEQF
v_call: TRBV7-3; clone_size: .; j_call: TRBJ1-2; cdr3_aa: ASSPLRDRGLYGYT
v_call: TRBV4-2; clone_size: .; j_call: TRBJ2-7; cdr3_aa: ASSQVKGQAGEQY
v_call: TRBV24-1; clone_size: .; j_call: TRBJ2-1; cdr3_aa: ATESGRVGNEQF
v_call: TRBV7-9; clone_size: once; j_call: TRBJ2-7; cdr3_aa: ASSLGTAGEQY
v_call: TRBV7-2; clone_size: .; j_call: TRBJ2-1; cdr3_aa: ASSPWTSGVDEQF
v_call: TRBV6-1; clone_size: .; j_call: TRBJ2-5; cdr3_aa: ASSEHLAGGQETQY
v_call: TRBV5-6; clone_size: .; j_call: TRBJ2-5; cdr3_aa: ASSLYSNQETQY
v_call: TRBV9; clone_size: few; j_call: TRBJ2-2; cdr3_aa: ASRPGQGRTGELF
v_call: TRBV6-4; clone_size: once; j_call: TRBJ2-1; cdr3_aa: ASSADRYNEQF
v_call: TRBV9; clone_size: .; j_call: TRBJ2-7; cdr3_aa: ASSVLGSSYEQY
v_call: TRBV5-1; clone_size: .; j_call: TRBJ2-5; cdr3_aa: ASSFSPRTGAAGSSGTQETQY
v_call: TRBV25-1; clone_size: .; j_call: TRBJ1-6; cdr3_aa: ASSGGQGYNSPLH
v_call: TRBV21-1; clone_size: .; j_call: TRBJ2-3; cdr3_aa: ASSKVRSSGHTQGGTDTQY
v_call: TRBV6-6; clone_size: .; j_call: TRBJ2-3; cdr3_aa: ASSYPASKDTQY
v_call: TRBV12-3/TRBV12-4; clone_size: .; j_call: TRBJ2-7; cdr3_aa: ASSQGEAYEQY
v_call: TRBV6-5; clone_size: once; j_call: TRBJ1-6; cdr3_aa: ASRNLGVRSPLH
v_call: TRBV5-1; clone_size: .; j_call: TRBJ2-5; cdr3_aa: ASSLDGRRSHETQY
v_call: TRBV20-1; clone_size: .; j_call: TRBJ2-1; cdr3_aa: SASRGYNEQF
v_call: TRBV6-5; clone_size: .; j_call: TRBJ2-3; cdr3_aa: ASRTQAGGDTQY
v_call: TRBV28; clone_size: .; j_call: TRBJ1-5; cdr3_aa: ASSIPTGGGNQPQH
v_call: TRBV4-2; clone_size: .; j_call: TRBJ2-3; cdr3_aa: ASSLGPSGTDTQY
v_call: TRBV7-2; clone_size: few; j_call: TRBJ2-2; cdr3_aa: ASSLLTHNTGELF
v_call: TRBV5-1; clone_size: .; j_call: TRBJ2-7; cdr3_aa: ASRATSYEQY
v_call: TRBV9; clone_size: .; j_call: TRBJ2-3; cdr3_aa: ASSVGLAVTDTQY
v_call: TRBV6-6; clone_size: .; j_call: TRBJ2-2; cdr3_aa: ASSRTAETGELF
v_call: TRBV24-1; clone_size: .; j_call: TRBJ1-2; cdr3_aa: ATSPGQGGTWGYGYT
v_call: TRBV7-9; clone_size: .; j_call: TRBJ2-7; cdr3_aa: ASSPHPGYEQY
v_call: TRBV28; clone_size: .; j_call: TRBJ2-2; cdr3_aa: ASSFRGPVIVGVAGGGELF
v_call: TRBV5-1; clone_size: once; j_call: TRBJ2-2; cdr3_aa: ASSLAGSGTGELF
v_call: TRBV6-5; clone_size: .; j_call: TRBJ2-7; cdr3_aa: ASSYGTEGGQY